The 10 T cell receptor beta chains listed next were all sequenced from one sample in a study of CD8+CD57+ T cells in acquired aplastic anemia. It was genomic DNA that served as the template for profiling TCR beta VDJ and CDR3. MiXCR, applied by TCRdb to the reads, yields one record per CDR3 protein. The repertoire holds about 180,000 distinct CDR3 sequences, with roughly 43% as singletons. Patients picked for sequencing had shown CD8+CD57+ cell expansion detected by flow cytometry. Sequencing used sorted CD4+, CD8+, or CD8+CD57+ T cells (not recorded which) from PBMCs. These receptors were collected from a human donor with aplastic anemia.

This rearrangement joins TRBV12-3 or TRBV12-4 to TRBJ2-1; perhaps TRBD2 as D (7 bases). The V end was cut by 8 bases, the J end by 6 bases, with 20 bases between. This CDR3 is 15 amino acids long. CDR3 sequence (DNA): TGTGCCAGCGCTTTCTTTGCGGGGGCCTTCAATGAGCAGTTCTTC. Its protein product is CASAFFAGAFNEQFF.

J is TRBJ2-3 and V is TRBV20-1; D unresolved. Germline V gene lookup returns CDR1 DFQATT and CDR2 SNEGSKA (reference sequence). The length of the CDR3 is 14 residues. The V gene lost 7 bases and the J gene lost 4 bases, with 18 bases spanning the gap. In DNA form, the CDR3 reads TGCAGTGTTAGTCAGGCTAGACGGTCAGATACGCAGTATTTT. Encoded protein: CSVSQARRSDTQYF.

V usage is TRBV7-2 and J usage is TRBJ2-7; D uncertain. Trimming cost V 0 bases and J 1 base, with 10 bases left between them. Germline values: CDR1 SGHTA, CDR2 FQGNSA. The CDR3 loop spans 15 amino acids. The DNA of the CDR3 is TGTGCCAGCAGCTTAGCGTTTACCAGGTCCTACGAGCAGTACTTC. It yields the protein CASSLAFTRSYEQYF.

This clonotype has at least ten counts. The J gene is TRBJ1-6, the V gene TRBV2; D is unresolved. The germline gives CDR1 SNHLY, CDR2 FYNNEI. Trimming took off 6 bases at V and 8 bases at J, with 8 bases between the two ends. This CDR3 has 12 residues. CDR3 in DNA: TGTGCCAGCAGGACGGACCATTCACCCCTCCACTTT. Protein sequence: CASRTDHSPLHF. The variable domain in full, with the rest retrieved from reference TRBV2 and TRBJ1-6, is EPEVTQTPSHQVTQMGQEVILRCVPISNHLYFYWYRQILGQKVEFLVSFYNNEISEKSEIFDDQFSVERPDGSNFTLKIRSTKLEDSAMYFCASRTDHSPLHFGNGTRLTVT.

This clonotype was detected many times. This sequence joins TRBV27 and TRBJ2-1; D possibly corresponds to TRBD2 (7 bases). Looked up from germline, CDR1 is MNHEY and CDR2 is SMNVEV (reference sequence). Deletions cut 7 bases from V and 6 bases from J, with 16 bases between. This CDR3 contains 14 residues. In nucleotides, the CDR3 is TGTGCCAGCACTACGCGGGGGCGGATCAATGAGCAGTTCTTC. It encodes CASTTRGRINEQFF.

This rearrangement joins TRBV6-5 to TRBJ1-5; 7 nucleotides match TRBD1. The CDR3 has 11 residues. In germline, CDR1 is MNHEY, CDR2 SVGAGI. The trim removed 4 bases at V and 15 bases at J, leaving 6 bases unmatched. The CDR3 bases are TGTGCCAGCAGTTCGTCACAGGGGAGGCATTTT. This translates into CASSSSQGRHF.

The chain employs TRBV25-1 and TRBJ1-3, with TRBD1 matching over 7 bases. The germline CDR1 and CDR2 sequences are MGHDK and SYGVNS. Trimming cost V 7 bases and J 2 bases; bases outside gene matches: 5. The CDR3 has 14 residues. CDR3 loop: CASTLTGPGNTIYF. CDR3 coding DNA: TGTGCCAGCACCTTGACAGGGCCTGGAAACACCATATATTTT.

The chain combines TRBV10-3 with TRBJ2-7; D possibly matches TRBD1 or TRBD2 (5 bases each). Germline values: CDR1 ENHRY, CDR2 SYGVKD. The CDR3 length is 16 residues. With 5 bases removed from V and 6 bases from J, the gap between germline ends came to 23 bases. The CDR3 sequence: CAISPTGTAAAFEQYF. The CDR3 DNA sequence: TGTGCCATCAGTCCGACTGGGACGGCGGCCGCGTTCGAGCAGTACTTC.

V gene TRBV29-1 combines with J gene TRBJ2-7, with 10 bases that match TRBD1. Germline CDR1 and CDR2: SQVTM and ANQGSEA. The J segment lost 2 bases and the V segment lost 8 bases, leaving 6 bases of the junction unmatched. This CDR3 is 13 amino acids long. The CDR3 is CSRDRGRTYEQYF. In DNA, the CDR3 is TGCAGCCGAGACAGGGGGCGTACCTACGAGCAGTACTTC.

As to this clonotype: A single base separates this from a much larger clone, so it may be a read error. In this CDR3 the conserved last residue, phenylalanine or tryptophan, is missing, so a read error is likely. This sequence joins TRBV24-1 and TRBJ2-5; D ambiguous. The V end was cut by 3 bases, the J end by 2 bases, with 21 bases between. The CDR3 totals 18 residues. Germline CDR1 and CDR2: KGHDR and SFDVKD. CDR3 sequence: CATSDVKGNGRSQETQYL. The CDR3, as DNA: TGTGCCACCAGTGATGTTAAGGGCAATGGACGGTCACAAGAGACCCAGTACCTC.